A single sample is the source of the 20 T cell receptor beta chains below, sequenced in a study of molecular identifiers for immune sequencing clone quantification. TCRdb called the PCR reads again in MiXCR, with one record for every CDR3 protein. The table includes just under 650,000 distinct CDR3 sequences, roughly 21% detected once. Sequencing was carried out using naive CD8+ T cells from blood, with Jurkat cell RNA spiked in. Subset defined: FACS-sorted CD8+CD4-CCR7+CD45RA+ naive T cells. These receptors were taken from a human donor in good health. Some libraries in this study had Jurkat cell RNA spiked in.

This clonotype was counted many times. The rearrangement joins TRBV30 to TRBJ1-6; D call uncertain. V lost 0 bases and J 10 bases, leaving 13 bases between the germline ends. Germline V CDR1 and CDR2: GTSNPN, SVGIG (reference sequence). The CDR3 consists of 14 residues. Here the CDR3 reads CAWSVGTAGSPLHF. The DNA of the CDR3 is TGTGCCTGGAGTGTAGGCACGGCAGGATCACCCCTCCACTTT.

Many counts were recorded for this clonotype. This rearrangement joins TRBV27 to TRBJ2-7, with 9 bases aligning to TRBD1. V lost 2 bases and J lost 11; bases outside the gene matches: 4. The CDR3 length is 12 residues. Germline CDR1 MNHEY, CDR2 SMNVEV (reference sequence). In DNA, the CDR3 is TGTGCCAGCAGTTTACAACAGGGGGCAGAGTACTTC. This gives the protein CASSLQQGAEYF.

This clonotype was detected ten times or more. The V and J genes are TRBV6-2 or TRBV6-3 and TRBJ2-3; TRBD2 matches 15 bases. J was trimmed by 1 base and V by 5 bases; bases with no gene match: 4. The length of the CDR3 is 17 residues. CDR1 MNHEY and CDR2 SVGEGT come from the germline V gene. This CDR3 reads CASSPGLAGGRTDTQYF. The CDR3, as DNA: TGTGCCAGCAGTCCGGGACTAGCGGGGGGCCGCACAGATACGCAGTATTTT.

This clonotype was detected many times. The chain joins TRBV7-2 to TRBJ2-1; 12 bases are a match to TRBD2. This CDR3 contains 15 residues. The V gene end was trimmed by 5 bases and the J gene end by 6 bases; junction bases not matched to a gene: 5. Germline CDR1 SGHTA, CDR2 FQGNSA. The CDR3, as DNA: TGTGCCAGCAGCCTACTAGCGGGAGGATCCAATGAGCAGTTCTTC. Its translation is CASSLLAGGSNEQFF.

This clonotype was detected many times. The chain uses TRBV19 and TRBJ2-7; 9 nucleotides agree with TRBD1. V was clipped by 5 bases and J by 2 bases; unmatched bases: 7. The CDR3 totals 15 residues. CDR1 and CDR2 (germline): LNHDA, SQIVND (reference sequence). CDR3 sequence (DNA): TGTGCCAGTAGTCCCTGGACAGGGGACACCTACGAGCAGTACTTC. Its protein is CASSPWTGDTYEQYF.

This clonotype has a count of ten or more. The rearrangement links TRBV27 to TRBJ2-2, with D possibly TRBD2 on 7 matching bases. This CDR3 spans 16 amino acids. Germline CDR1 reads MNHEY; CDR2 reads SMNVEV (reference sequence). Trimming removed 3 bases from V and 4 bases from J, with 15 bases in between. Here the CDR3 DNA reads TGTGCCAGCAGTTTTTACGGGGGGCCAAGCACCGGGGAGCTGTTTTTT. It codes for CASSFYGGPSTGELFF.

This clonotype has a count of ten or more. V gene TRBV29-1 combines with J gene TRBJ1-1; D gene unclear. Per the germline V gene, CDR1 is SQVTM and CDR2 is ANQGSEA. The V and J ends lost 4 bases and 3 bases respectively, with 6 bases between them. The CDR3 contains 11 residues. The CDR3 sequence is CSVGGYTEAFF. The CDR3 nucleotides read TGCAGCGTTGGGGGTTACACTGAAGCTTTCTTT.

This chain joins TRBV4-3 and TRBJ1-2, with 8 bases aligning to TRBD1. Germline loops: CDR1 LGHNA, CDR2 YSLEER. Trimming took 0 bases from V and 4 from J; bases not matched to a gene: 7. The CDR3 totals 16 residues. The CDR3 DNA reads TGCGCCAGCAGCCAAGATAGGACAGGGTATATCTATGGCTACACCTTC. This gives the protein CASSQDRTGYIYGYTF.

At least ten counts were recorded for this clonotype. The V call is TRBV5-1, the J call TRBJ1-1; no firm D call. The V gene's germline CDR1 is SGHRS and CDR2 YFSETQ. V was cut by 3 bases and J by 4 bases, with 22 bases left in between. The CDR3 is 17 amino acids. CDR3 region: CASSSDPPDWTVTEAFF. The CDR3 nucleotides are TGCGCCAGCAGCTCGGATCCCCCTGATTGGACTGTCACTGAAGCTTTCTTT.

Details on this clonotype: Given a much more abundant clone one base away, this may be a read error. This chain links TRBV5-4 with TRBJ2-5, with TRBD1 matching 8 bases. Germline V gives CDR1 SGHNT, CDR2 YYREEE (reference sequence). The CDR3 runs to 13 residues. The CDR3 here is CASRTGQEETKYF. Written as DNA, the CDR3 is TGTGCCAGCAGAACGGGACAGGAAGAGACCAAGTACTTC.

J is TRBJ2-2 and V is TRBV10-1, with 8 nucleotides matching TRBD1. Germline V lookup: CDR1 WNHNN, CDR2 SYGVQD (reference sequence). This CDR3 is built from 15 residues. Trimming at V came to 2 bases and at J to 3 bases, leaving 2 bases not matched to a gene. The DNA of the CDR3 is TGCGCCAGCAGTGAGGACAGGGGTTACACCGGGGAGCTGTTTTTT. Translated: CASSEDRGYTGELFF.

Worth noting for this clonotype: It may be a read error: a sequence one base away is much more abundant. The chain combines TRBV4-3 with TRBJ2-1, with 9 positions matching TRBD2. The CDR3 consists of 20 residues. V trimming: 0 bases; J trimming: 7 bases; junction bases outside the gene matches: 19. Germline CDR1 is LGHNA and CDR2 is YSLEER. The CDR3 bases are TGCGCCAGCAGCCAAGAAGCAAGGCCGGTTGGTAGCGGGAGTATGAATGAGCAGTTCTTC. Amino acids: CASSQEARPVGSGSMNEQFF.

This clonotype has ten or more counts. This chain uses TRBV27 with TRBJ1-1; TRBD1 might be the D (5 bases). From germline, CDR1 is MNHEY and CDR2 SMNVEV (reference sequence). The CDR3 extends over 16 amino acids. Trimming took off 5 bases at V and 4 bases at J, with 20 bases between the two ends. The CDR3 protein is CASSPTGHFSFTEAFF. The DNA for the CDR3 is TGTGCCAGCAGTCCCACCGGACATTTTTCCTTCACTGAAGCTTTCTTT.

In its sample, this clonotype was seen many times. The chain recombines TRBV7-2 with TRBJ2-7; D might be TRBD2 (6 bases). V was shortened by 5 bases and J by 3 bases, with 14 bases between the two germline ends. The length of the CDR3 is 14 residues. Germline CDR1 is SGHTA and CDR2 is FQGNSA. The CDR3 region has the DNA TGTGCCAGCAGCCCAGGGACTGAGTTCTACGAGCAGTACTTC. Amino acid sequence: CASSPGTEFYEQYF.

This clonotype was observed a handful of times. CDR3 amino acids: CASSPRTSTREDSYEQYF. The CDR3 DNA follows: TGTGCCAGCAGCCCAAGAACCTCGACGCGGGAGGACTCCTACGAGCAGTACTTC. The rearrangement links TRBV7-9 to TRBJ2-7; 8 bases line up with TRBD2. The junction had 15 bases not matched to a gene; V was cut back by 5 bases and J by 0 bases. This CDR3 is built from 18 residues. CDR1 and CDR2 from the germline V gene are SEHNR and FQNEAQ (reference sequence).

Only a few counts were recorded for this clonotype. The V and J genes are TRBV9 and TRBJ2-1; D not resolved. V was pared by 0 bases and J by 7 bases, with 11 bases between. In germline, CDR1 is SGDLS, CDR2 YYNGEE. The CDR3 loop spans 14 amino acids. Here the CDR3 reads CASSVGQYPNEQFF. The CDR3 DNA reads TGTGCCAGCAGCGTAGGTCAATATCCGAATGAGCAGTTCTTC.

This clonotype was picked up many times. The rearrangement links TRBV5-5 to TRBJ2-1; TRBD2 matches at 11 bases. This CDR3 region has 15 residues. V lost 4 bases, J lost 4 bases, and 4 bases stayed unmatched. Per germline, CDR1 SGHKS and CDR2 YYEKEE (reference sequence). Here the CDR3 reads CASSGGLAGYNEQFF. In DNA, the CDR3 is TGTGCCAGCAGCGGAGGACTAGCGGGTTACAATGAGCAGTTCTTC.

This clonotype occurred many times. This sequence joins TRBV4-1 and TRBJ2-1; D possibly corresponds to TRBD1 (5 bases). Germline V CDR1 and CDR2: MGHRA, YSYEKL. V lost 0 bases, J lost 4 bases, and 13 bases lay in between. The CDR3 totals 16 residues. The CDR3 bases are TGCGCCAGCAGCCAAGAGGGGCCGAAACTTTACAATGAGCAGTTCTTC. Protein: CASSQEGPKLYNEQFF.

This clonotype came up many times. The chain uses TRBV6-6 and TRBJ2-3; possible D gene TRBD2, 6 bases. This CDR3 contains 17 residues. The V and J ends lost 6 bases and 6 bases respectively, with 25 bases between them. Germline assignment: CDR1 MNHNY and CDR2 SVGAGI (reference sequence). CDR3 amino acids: CASSPTTADYGSDTQYF. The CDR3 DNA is TGTGCCAGCAGCCCAACAACCGCGGACTATGGGTCTGATACGCAGTATTTT.

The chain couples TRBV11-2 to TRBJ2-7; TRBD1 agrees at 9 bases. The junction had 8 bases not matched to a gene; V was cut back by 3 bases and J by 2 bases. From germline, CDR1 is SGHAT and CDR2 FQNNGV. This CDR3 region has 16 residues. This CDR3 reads CASSFQPGQGAYEQYF. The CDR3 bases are TGTGCCAGCAGCTTCCAACCGGGACAGGGCGCCTACGAGCAGTACTTC.